This T cell receptor (beta chain) emerged from a study of cytomegalovirus exposure and HLA in healthy donors. Study-level points and caveats: The authors later linked a missense DCLRE1C variant to TCR beta V- and J-gene trimming.

The PCR ran on 60 Vbeta and 13 Jbeta primers. The data were produced by immunoSEQ multiplex PCR, yet TCRdb's version contains in-frame clones alone and is incomplete. This sample has some 96,000 clones; around 74% occur once, and the top ten carry around 7%. This clone was counted a few times. Its target is not known. V gave up 5 bases and J gave up 0 bases, with 8 bases separating them. This CDR3 is built from 15 residues. Germline V CDR1 and CDR2: MNHEY, SVGAGI. Whereas donors were nominally healthy upon sampling, unrecorded immune exposures were probable. This TCR was recovered from a man aged 35 to 55 in good health and CMV-seropositive. The chain is built from TRBV6-5 and TRBJ2-6, with D unclear. Specimen: PBMCs. CDR3 DNA: TGTGCCAGCAGTCAACTCTTCTCTGGGGCCAACGTCCTGACTTTC. It codes for CASSQLFSGANVLTF.